These 10 T cell receptor beta chains originate from one sample sequenced in a study of liver allograft versus peripheral blood T cells. Across the whole study: Comparisons were made between T cell receptor repertoires found in transplanted livers and those circulating in recipients' peripheral blood.

TCRdb used MiXCR to reprocess the reads, holding one entry per CDR3 protein. This table has some 4,000 distinct CDR3 sequences, roughly 18% appearing once. The receptors originated from a human patient who had a liver transplant. Some T cells may have originated in the graft donor.

This clonotype was seen repeatedly, ten times or more. The chain uses TRBV19 and TRBJ2-3; D is perhaps TRBD2 (5 bases). Germline V gene lookup returns CDR1 LNHDA and CDR2 SQIVND (reference sequence). Trimming pared 3 bases from V and 5 bases from J, leaving 15 bases between. The CDR3 extends over 15 amino acids. The CDR3: CASSIEGSLIDTQYF. DNA for the CDR3: TGTGCCAGTAGTATTGAGGGTTCTTTGATAGATACGCAGTATTTT.

This clonotype is judged medium-sized. The chain uses TRBV30 and TRBJ2-1, with D perhaps matching TRBD1 (6 bases). Per the germline V gene, CDR1 is GTSNPN and CDR2 is SVGIG (reference sequence). V lost 2 bases and J lost 9, with 8 bases in between. The CDR3 is made up of 11 amino acids. CDR3 amino acids: CAWSTGSEQFF. DNA of the CDR3: TGTGCCTGGAGTACAGGGAGTGAGCAGTTCTTC. Looking up the rest from reference TRBV30 and TRBJ2-1 gives the full variable domain: SQTIHQWPATLVQPVGSPLSLECTVEGTSNPNLYWYRQAAGRGLQLLFYSVGIGQISSEVPQNLSASRPQDRQFILSSKKLLLSDSGFYLCAWSTGSEQFFGPGTRLTVL.

In its sample, this clonotype ranks as medium-sized (0.01 to 0.1%). The chain couples TRBV7-9 to TRBJ1-2; 11 positions agree with TRBD1. Germline CDR1 is SEHNR and CDR2 is FQNEAQ (reference sequence). V shed 5 bases, J shed 5 bases, and the junction held 7 bases outside the gene matches. The CDR3 is made up of 15 amino acids. The CDR3 DNA reads TGTGCCAGCAGCATCGGACAGGGGGCCTGGTATGGCTACACCTTC. This encodes CASSIGQGAWYGYTF.

This clonotype has ten or more counts. The CDR3 DNA reads as TGTGCCAGCAGCTGGGACCGCCTGTGGTGGCAGTACTTC. It specifies CASSWDRLWWQYF. The V call is TRBV11-1, the J call TRBJ2-7; D tentatively fits TRBD1 or TRBD2 (5 bases each). In germline, CDR1 is SGHAT, CDR2 FQDESV (reference sequence). The CDR3 covers 13 residues. V gave up 4 bases and J gave up 9 bases, with 16 bases separating them.

By sample share, this clonotype is medium-sized (0.01 to 0.1%). The V and J genes are TRBV27 and TRBJ2-3; 9 nucleotides line up with TRBD2. Trimming removed 6 bases from V and 3 bases from J; junction bases left unmatched: 10. This CDR3 comprises 16 residues. The germline V gene encodes CDR1 MNHEY and CDR2 SMNVEV (reference sequence). CDR3 nucleotides: TGTGCCAGCAGCTCCGGCTTGCGGGAGGGAACAGATACGCAGTATTTT. As protein: CASSSGLREGTDTQYF.

The J gene is TRBJ2-7, the V gene TRBV6-2 or TRBV6-3, with no clear D. CDR1 is MNHEY, CDR2 SVGEGT, per germline. V was trimmed by 1 base and J by 1 base, leaving 8 bases between them. CDR3 length: 14 residues. The DNA for the CDR3 is TGTGCCAGCAGTTACTTGACGGAATCCTACGAGCAGTACTTC. As protein: CASSYLTESYEQYF.

This rearrangement joins TRBV7-3 to TRBJ2-1; possibly TRBD2 for D (6 bases). Germline V gene data show CDR1 as SGHTA and CDR2 as FQGTGA. V lost 2 bases to trimming and J lost 8 bases, with 19 bases between them. The CDR3 is 16 amino acids. The CDR3 loop is CASSLLGPAAGHEQFF. Here the CDR3 DNA reads TGTGCCAGCAGCTTACTGGGACCAGCAGCGGGTCATGAGCAGTTCTTC.

By frequency in the sample, this clonotype is medium-sized (0.01 to 0.1%). The genes are TRBV7-9 and TRBJ2-7; TRBD2 might be the D (5 bases). Trimming stripped 4 bases from V and 0 bases from J, with 16 bases between. Germline assignment: CDR1 SEHNR and CDR2 FQNEAQ (reference sequence). The CDR3 runs 16 residues. CDR3 in amino acids: CASSSLGVRGSYEQYF. The CDR3 bases are TGTGCCAGCAGCTCCCTCGGGGTCCGGGGCTCCTACGAGCAGTACTTC.

This clonotype appeared many times. V is TRBV5-4 and J is TRBJ2-1; maybe TRBD2 (6 bases). The CDR3 has 14 amino acids. Trimming pared 0 bases from V and 5 bases from J, leaving 9 bases between. The germline V gene has CDR1 SGHNT and CDR2 YYREEE (reference sequence). This chain's CDR3 is CASSLAGGNNEQFF. As DNA, the CDR3 is TGTGCCAGCAGCTTGGCTGGCGGGAACAATGAGCAGTTCTTC.

As regards this clonotype: Given a much more abundant clone one base away, this may be a read error. As the CDR3 is not closed by the conserved phenylalanine or tryptophan, this likely results from a read error. The chain is built from TRBV14 and TRBJ2-1; maybe TRBD2 (6 bases). V gave up 0 bases and J gave up 6 bases, with 15 bases separating them. Germline loops: CDR1 SGHDN, CDR2 FVKESK. CDR3 length equals 16 residues. The CDR3, as DNA: TGTGCCAGCAGCCAAGAAGTGGGAGCGGGTCCCAATGAGCAGTTCTTA. It encodes CASSQEVGAGPNEQFL.